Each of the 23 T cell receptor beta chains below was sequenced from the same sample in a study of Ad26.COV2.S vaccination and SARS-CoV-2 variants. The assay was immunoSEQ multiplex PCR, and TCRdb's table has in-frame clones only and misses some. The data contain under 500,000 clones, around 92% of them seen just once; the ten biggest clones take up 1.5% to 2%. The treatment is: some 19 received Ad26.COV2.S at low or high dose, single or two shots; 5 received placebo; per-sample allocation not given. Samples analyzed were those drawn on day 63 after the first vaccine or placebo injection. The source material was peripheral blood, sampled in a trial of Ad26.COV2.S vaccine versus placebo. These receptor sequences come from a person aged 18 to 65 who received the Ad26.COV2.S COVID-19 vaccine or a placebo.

CDR3 protein: CASSSVGTGLSPLHF. The CDR3 coding sequence is TGTGCCAGCAGCTCGGTCGGGACAGGGCTTTCACCCCTCCACTTT. This chain links TRBV9 with TRBJ1-6, with 9 bases aligning to TRBD1. This CDR3 region has 15 residues. Unmatched junction bases numbered 8, after V lost 4 bases and J lost 9 bases. The V gene's germline CDR1 is SGDLS and CDR2 YYNGEE.

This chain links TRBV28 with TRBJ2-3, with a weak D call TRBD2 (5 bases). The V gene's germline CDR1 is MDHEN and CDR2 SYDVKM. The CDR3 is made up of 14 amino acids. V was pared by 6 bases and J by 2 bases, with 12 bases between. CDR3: CASSPGGNTDTQYF. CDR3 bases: TGTGCCAGCAGCCCAGGAGGAAACACAGATACGCAGTATTTT.

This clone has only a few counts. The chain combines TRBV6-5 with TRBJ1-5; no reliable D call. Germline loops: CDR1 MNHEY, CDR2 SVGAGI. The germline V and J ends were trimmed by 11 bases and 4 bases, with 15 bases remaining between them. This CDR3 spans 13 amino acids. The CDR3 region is CAVSPDENQPQHF. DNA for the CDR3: TGTGCCGTCTCCCCCGACGAAAATCAGCCCCAGCATTTT.

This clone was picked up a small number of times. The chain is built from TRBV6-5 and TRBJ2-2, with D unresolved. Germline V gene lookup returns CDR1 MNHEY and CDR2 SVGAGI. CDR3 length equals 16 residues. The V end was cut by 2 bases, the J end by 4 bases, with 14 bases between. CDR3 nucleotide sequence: TGTGCCAGCAGTTACGAGGCAGCTCCGAGCACCGGGGAGCTGTTTTTT. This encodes CASSYEAAPSTGELFF.

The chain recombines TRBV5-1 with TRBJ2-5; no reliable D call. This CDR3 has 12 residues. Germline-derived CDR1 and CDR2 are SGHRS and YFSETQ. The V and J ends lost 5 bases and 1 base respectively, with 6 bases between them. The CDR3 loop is CASSPFQETQYF. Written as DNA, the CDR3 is TGCGCCAGCAGTCCCTTCCAAGAGACCCAGTACTTC.

CDR3 DNA: TGTGCCAGCAGTCCCGGACAGGTAGTTGAAGCTTTCTTT. This encodes CASSPGQVVEAFF. The chain uses TRBV12-3 or TRBV12-4 and TRBJ1-1, with 7 bases identical to TRBD1. The CDR3 extends over 13 amino acids. Losses at the gene ends were 5 bases for V and 7 bases for J; bases not matched to a gene: 7.

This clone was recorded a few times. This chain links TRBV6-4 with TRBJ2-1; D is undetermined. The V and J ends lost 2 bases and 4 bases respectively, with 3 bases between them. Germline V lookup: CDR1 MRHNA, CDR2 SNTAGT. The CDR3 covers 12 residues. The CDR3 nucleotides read TGTGCCAGCAGTGACGGTTACAATGAGCAGTTCTTC. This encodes CASSDGYNEQFF.

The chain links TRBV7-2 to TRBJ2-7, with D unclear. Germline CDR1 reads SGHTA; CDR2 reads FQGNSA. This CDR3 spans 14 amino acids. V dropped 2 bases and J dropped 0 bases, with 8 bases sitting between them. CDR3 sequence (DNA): TGTGCCAGCAGCTTATCGGCAGTCTCCTACGAGCAGTACTTC. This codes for CASSLSAVSYEQYF.

Here the CDR3 DNA reads TGTGCCACCAGCAGAGAGGACGACAGCTCCTACGAGCAGTACTTC. This translates into CATSREDDSSYEQYF. This rearrangement joins TRBV15 to TRBJ2-7; D may be TRBD1 (5 bases). CDR3 length: 15 amino acids. Trimming stripped 0 bases from V and 0 bases from J, with 9 bases between. Germline V gives CDR1 LNHNV, CDR2 YYDKDF (reference sequence).

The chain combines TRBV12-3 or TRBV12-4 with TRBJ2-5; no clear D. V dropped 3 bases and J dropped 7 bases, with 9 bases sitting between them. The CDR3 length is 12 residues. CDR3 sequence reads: CASSLQSVTQYF. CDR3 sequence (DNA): TGTGCCAGCAGTTTGCAGAGCGTGACCCAGTACTTC.

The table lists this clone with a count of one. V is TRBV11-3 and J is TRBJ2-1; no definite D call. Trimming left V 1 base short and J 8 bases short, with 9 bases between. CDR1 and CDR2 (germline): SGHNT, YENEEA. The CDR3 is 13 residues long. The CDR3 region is CASSLALTHEQFF. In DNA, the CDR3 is TGTGCCAGCAGCTTAGCACTAACCCATGAGCAGTTCTTC. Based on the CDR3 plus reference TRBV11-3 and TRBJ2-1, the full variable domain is EAGVVQSPRYKIIEKKQPVAFWCNPISGHNTLYWYLQNLGQGPELLIRYENEEAVDDSQLPKDRFSAERLKGVDSTLKIQPAELGDSAVYLCASSLALTHEQFFGPGTRLTVL.

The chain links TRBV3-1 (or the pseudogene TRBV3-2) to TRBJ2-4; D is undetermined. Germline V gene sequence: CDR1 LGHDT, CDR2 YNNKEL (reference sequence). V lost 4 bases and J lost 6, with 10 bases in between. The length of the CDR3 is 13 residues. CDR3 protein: CASSLGPINIQYF. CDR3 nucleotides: TGTGCCAGCAGCCTTGGACCGATAAACATTCAGTACTTC.

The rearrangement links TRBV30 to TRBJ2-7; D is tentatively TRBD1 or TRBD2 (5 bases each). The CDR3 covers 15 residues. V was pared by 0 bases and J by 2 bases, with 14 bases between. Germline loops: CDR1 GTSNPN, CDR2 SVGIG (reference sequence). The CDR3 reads CAWSVTGTAPYEQYF. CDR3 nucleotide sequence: TGTGCCTGGAGTGTAACGGGGACGGCACCCTACGAGCAGTACTTC.

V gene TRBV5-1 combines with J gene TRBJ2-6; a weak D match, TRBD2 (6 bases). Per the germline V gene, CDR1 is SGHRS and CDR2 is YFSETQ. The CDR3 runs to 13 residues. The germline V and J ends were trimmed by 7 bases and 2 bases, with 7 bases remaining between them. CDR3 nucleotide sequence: TGCGCCAGCCGGGGGACTGGGGCCAACGTCCTGACTTTC. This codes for CASRGTGANVLTF. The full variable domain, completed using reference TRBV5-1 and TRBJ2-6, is KAGVTQTPRYLIKTRGQQVTLSCSPISGHRSVSWYQQTPGQGLQFLFEYFSETQRNKGNFPGRFSGRQFSNSRSEMNVSTLELGDSALYLCASRGTGANVLTFGAGSRLTVL.

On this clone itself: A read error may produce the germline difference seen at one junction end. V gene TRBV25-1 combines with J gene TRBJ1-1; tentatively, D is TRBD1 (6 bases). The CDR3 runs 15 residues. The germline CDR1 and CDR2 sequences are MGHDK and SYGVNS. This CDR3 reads CASTERGATYTEAFF. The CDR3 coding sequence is TGTGCCAGCACTGAACGGGGGGCTACATACACTGAAGCTTTCTTT.

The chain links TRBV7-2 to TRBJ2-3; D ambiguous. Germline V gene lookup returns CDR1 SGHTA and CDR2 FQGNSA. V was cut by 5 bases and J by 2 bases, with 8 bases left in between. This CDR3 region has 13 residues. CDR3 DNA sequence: TGTGCCAGCAGCCTAGGGCACACAGATACGCAGTATTTT. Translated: CASSLGHTDTQYF.

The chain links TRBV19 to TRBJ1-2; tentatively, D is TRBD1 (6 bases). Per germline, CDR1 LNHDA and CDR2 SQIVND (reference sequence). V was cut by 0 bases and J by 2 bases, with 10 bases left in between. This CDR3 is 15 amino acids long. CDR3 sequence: CASSIDRGANYGYTF. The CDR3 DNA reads TGTGCCAGTAGTATAGACAGGGGCGCCAACTATGGCTACACCTTC.

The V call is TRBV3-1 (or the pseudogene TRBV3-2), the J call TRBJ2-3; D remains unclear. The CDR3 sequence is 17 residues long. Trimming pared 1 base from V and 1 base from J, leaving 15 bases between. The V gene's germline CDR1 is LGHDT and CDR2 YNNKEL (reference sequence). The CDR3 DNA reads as TGTGCCAGCAGCCAAGTAAAGCGTTGTGGGGGCACAGATACGCAGTATTTT. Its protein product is CASSQVKRCGGTDTQYF.

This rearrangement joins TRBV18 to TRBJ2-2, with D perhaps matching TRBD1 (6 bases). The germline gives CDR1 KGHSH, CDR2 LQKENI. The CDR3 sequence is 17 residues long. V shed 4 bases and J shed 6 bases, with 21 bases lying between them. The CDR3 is CASSLTTYRAQAGELFF. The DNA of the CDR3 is TGTGCCAGCTCACTAACAACCTACAGGGCCCAAGCCGGGGAGCTGTTTTTT.

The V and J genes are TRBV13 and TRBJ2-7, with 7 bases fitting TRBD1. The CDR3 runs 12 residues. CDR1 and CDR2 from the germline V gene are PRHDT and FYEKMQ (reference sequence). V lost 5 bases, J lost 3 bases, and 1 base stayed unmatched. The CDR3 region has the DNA TGTGCCAGCAGCCACAGGGGCTACGAGCAGTACTTC. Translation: CASSHRGYEQYF.

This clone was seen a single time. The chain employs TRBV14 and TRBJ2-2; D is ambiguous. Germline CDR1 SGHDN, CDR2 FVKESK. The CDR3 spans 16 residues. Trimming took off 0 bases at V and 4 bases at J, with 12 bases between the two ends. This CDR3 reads CASSQEIVSPTGELFF. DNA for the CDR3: TGTGCCAGCAGCCAAGAAATTGTATCCCCCACCGGGGAGCTGTTTTTT.

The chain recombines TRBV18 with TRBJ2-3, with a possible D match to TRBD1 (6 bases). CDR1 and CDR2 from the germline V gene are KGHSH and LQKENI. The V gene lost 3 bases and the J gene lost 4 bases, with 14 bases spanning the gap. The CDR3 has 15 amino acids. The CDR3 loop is CASSPGTLTADTQYF. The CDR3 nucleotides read TGTGCCAGCTCACCTGGGACACTTACGGCAGATACGCAGTATTTT. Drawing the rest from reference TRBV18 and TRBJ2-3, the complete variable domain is NAGVMQNPRHLVRRRGQEARLRCSPMKGHSHVYWYRQLPEEGLKFMVYLQKENIIDESGMPKERFSAEFPKEGPSILRIQQVVRGDSAAYFCASSPGTLTADTQYFGPGTRLTVL.

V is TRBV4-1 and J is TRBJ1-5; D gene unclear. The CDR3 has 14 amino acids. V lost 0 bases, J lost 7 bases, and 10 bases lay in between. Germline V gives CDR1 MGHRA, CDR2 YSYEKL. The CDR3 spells CASSQEQFRQPQHF. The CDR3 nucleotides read TGCGCCAGCAGCCAAGAACAGTTCAGGCAGCCCCAGCATTTT.